The present TCR beta chain was sequenced within a study of shared clonotypes between healthy human individuals. Across the whole study: Every donor yielded three CD4 naive, three CD4 memory, two CD8 naive and one CD8 memory plate. Study observations and caveats: With four donors compared, 5% to 5.5% of naive CD4 clonotypes were shared.

Profiled with immunoSEQ multiplex PCR; TCRdb holds only in-frame clones, not every one. This table holds about 110,000 clones, under 70% found once. This clone was found a few times. Its antigen is unknown. Germline V gene lookup returns CDR1 LNHDA and CDR2 SQIVND (reference sequence). This CDR3 has 13 residues. The ends were cut back, 3 bases at V and 0 bases at J, with 5 bases in the middle. Researchers reported that CD8 memory united CD45RO+ cells with CCR7-negative CD45RA+ TemRA cells. The rearrangement uses TRBV19 and TRBJ1-1; D gene ambiguous. The clonotype was recovered from a woman aged 25 to 45 in good health. Sequenced: memory CD8+ T cells sorted from blood. Subset of the sample: CD45RO+ cells pooled with CCR7-negative TemRA cells. The CDR3 protein is CASSIQMNTEAFF. The CDR3 DNA follows: TGTGCCAGTAGTATCCAAATGAACACTGAAGCTTTCTTT. Combining the CDR3 with reference TRBV19 and TRBJ1-1 gives the whole variable domain DGGITQSPKYLFRKEGQNVTLSCEQNLNHDAMYWYRQDPGQGLRLIYYSQIVNDFQKGDIAEGYSVSREKKESFPLTVTSAQKNPTAFYLCASSIQMNTEAFFGQGTRLTVV.